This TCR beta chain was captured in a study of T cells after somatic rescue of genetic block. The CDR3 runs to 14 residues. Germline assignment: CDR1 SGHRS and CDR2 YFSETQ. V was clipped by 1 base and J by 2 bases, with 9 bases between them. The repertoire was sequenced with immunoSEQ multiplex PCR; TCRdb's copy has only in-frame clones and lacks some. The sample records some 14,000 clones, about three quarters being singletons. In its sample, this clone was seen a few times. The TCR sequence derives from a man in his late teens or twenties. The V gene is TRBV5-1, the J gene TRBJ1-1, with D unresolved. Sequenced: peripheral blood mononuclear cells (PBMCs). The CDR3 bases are TGCGCCAGCAGCTTGCAAGGCAGAAACACTGAAGCTTTCTTT. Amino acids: CASSLQGRNTEAFF.